The clone carrying this T cell receptor beta chain has just one count. Its specificity is not known. This sample was included in a study of cytomegalovirus exposure and HLA in healthy donors. Study-level findings and limits: Upon later analysis, TCR association rates were observed to vary by HLA locus, being highest for DRB1 and lowest for HLA-C.

Germline V CDR1 and CDR2: MNHNS, SASEGT. Trimming cost V 5 bases and J 1 base; bases outside gene matches: 2. The length of the CDR3 is 15 residues. PCR primers comprised 60 Vbeta and 13 Jbeta primers. TCRdb keeps only in-frame clones here, not all; method: immunoSEQ multiplex PCR. The table records more than 95,000 clones, approximately 70% of them present only once. This TCR derives from a man aged 55 to 70 in good health and CMV-seropositive. The sequenced material came from PBMCs. The V gene is TRBV6-1, the J gene TRBJ2-1; 10 positions agree with TRBD1. The CDR3 DNA reads TGTGCCAGCAGTACGGACAGGGGGTCCTACAATGAGCAGTTCTTC. Translating gives CASSTDRGSYNEQFF.